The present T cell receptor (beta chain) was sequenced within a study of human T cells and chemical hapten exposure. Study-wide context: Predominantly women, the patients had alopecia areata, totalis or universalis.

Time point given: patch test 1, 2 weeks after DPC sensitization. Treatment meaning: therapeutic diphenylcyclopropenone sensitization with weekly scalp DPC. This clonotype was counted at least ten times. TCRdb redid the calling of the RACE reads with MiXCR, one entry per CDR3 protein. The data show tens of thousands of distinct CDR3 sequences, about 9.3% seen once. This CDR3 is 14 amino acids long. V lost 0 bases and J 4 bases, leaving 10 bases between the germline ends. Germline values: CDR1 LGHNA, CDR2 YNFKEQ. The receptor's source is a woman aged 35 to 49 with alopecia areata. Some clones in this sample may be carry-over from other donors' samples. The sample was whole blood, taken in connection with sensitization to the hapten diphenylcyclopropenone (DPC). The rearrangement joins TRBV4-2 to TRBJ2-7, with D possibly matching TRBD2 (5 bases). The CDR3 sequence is CASSQDGTGYEQYF. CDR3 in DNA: TGTGCCAGCAGCCAAGATGGTACGGGGTACGAGCAGTACTTC.